What follows are 26 T cell receptor beta chains derived from one specimen sequenced in a study of regulatory T cells in long-lasting Graves disease. Both iRepertoire HTBI primers and Arm-PCR of CDR3 regions were used to build the TCR beta libraries. TCRdb re-derived calls from the multiplex PCR reads in MiXCR, one entry per CDR3 protein. The sample has around 400,000 distinct CDR3 sequences; 21% are singletons. As to time point: persistent/refractory GD, antithyroid drugs over 5 years with positive TRAb. There was RNA extracted from PBMCs, and the TCR library was made from it. This material consisted of peripheral blood mononuclear cells (PBMCs), taken when the disease was refractory, from a patient treated with antithyroid drugs. The receptors stem from a female donor with Graves disease.

The table lists this clonotype with a few counts. A read error is possible here, since a much larger clone lies one base away. The CDR3 nucleotides read TGTGCCAGCAGTGTACAGAACACCGGGGAGCTGTTTTTT. The encoded protein is CASSVQNTGELFF. The J gene is TRBJ2-2, the V gene TRBV25-1, with D uncertain. CDR3 length: 13 amino acids. V shed 4 bases and J shed 1 base, with 4 bases lying between them. The germline V gene has CDR1 MGHDK and CDR2 SYGVNS.

This clonotype showed up many times. V is TRBV2 and J is TRBJ2-1, with 15 positions matching TRBD2. Trimming removed 6 bases from V and 5 bases from J; junction bases left unmatched: 2. Germline CDR1 SNHLY, CDR2 FYNNEI. This CDR3 has 15 residues. For the CDR3, the DNA is TGTGCCAGCAGGGGACTAGCGGGGGGAAACAATGAGCAGTTCTTC. Its protein is CASRGLAGGNNEQFF.

Many counts were recorded for this clonotype. The J gene is TRBJ2-7, the V gene TRBV7-8, with 8 bases aligning to TRBD1. The CDR3 is 14 amino acids. The germline gives CDR1 SGHVS, CDR2 FQNEAQ. The junction had 3 bases not matched to a gene; V was cut back by 4 bases and J by 1 base. The CDR3 DNA follows: TGTGCCAGCAGCTGGACAGGGAAGTCCTACGAGCAGTACTTC. It yields the protein CASSWTGKSYEQYF.

The sample holds many counts of this clonotype. The gene calls are TRBV2 and TRBJ2-7; 11 nucleotides align to TRBD2. The CDR3 length is 15 residues. Germline CDR1 SNHLY, CDR2 FYNNEI. The junction had 5 bases not matched to a gene; V was cut back by 7 bases and J by 0 bases. In DNA form, the CDR3 reads TGTGCCAGCATCCTCGGGACTAGCGGCTCCTACGAGCAGTACTTC. Amino acid sequence: CASILGTSGSYEQYF.

Points on this clonotype: It may be a read error: a sequence one base away is much more abundant. The chain couples TRBV24-1 to TRBJ2-2, with 10 bases lining up with TRBD2. The CDR3 consists of 18 residues. J was trimmed by 1 base and V by 4 bases; bases with no gene match: 8. CDR1 KGHDR and CDR2 SFDVKD come from the germline V gene. CDR3 DNA sequence: TGTGCCACCAGTGACACCGGGACTAGCGACTGGAACACCGGGGAGCTGTTTTTT. Encoded protein: CATSDTGTSDWNTGELFF.

This clonotype was seen only a few times. The chain couples TRBV20-1 to TRBJ1-1; 8 nucleotides match TRBD1. The V segment lost 6 bases and the J segment 6 bases; nucleotides outside the gene matches: 9. Germline assignment: CDR1 DFQATT and CDR2 SNEGSKA (reference sequence). The CDR3 totals 13 residues. The CDR3 sequence: CSAPRDRGAEAFF. CDR3 DNA sequence: TGCAGTGCGCCGAGAGACAGGGGTGCTGAAGCTTTCTTT.

This clonotype was seen a handful of times. This chain links TRBV5-1 with TRBJ1-1; the D is unclear. The CDR3 length is 18 residues. Trimming removed 0 bases from V and 3 bases from J, with 21 bases in between. Germline values: CDR1 SGHRS, CDR2 YFSETQ. The DNA of the CDR3 is TGCGCCAGCAGCTTGGGACTAGCGGGAGTACTTGTTGACACTGAAGCTTTCTTT. Translated, it gives CASSLGLAGVLVDTEAFF.

Concerning this clonotype itself: It may be a read error: a sequence one base away is much more abundant. For the CDR3, the DNA is TGTGCCAGCCACGATTATGGCTACACCTTC. Translation: CASHDYGYTF. This chain links TRBV2 with TRBJ1-2; D gene uncertain. V was trimmed by 8 bases and J by 5 bases, leaving 6 bases between them. Germline CDR1 reads SNHLY; CDR2 reads FYNNEI. The CDR3 contains 10 residues.

The chain uses TRBV7-3 and TRBJ2-7; TRBD2 aligns across 9 bases. This CDR3 contains 15 residues. In germline, CDR1 is SGHTA, CDR2 FQGTGA. V gave up 5 bases and J gave up 6 bases; unmatched junction bases: 11. The CDR3 DNA reads TGTGCCAGCAGCCCTAGCGGGACGGGAGTGGGCGAGCAGTACTTC. This sequence encodes CASSPSGTGVGEQYF.

This clonotype was recorded many times. The chain joins TRBV27 to TRBJ2-7; 8 bases fit TRBD2. V was clipped by 0 bases and J by 2 bases; unmatched bases: 6. This CDR3 region has 16 residues. The germline V gene encodes CDR1 MNHEY and CDR2 SMNVEV (reference sequence). CDR3 in amino acids: CASSLSGGRSAYEQYF. The CDR3 DNA reads as TGTGCCAGCAGTTTATCGGGCGGGAGGTCCGCCTACGAGCAGTACTTC.

This clonotype has at least ten counts. The chain carries TRBV28 and TRBJ2-7; 12 nucleotides line up with TRBD2. J was trimmed by 2 bases and V by 6 bases; bases with no gene match: 8. Per the germline V gene, CDR1 is MDHEN and CDR2 is SYDVKM. The CDR3 extends over 16 amino acids. CDR3 region: CASRHYRLAGAYEQYF. CDR3 sequence (DNA): TGTGCCAGCAGACATTACCGACTAGCGGGGGCCTACGAGCAGTACTTC.

The rearrangement links TRBV5-1 to TRBJ2-2; D not resolved. The CDR3 sequence is 11 residues long. V shed 6 bases and J shed 5 bases, with 5 bases lying between them. Per the germline V gene, CDR1 is SGHRS and CDR2 is YFSETQ. The CDR3 is CASTTTGELFF. CDR3 in DNA: TGCGCCAGCACCACGACCGGGGAGCTGTTTTTT. Variable domain in full (rest from reference TRBV5-1 and TRBJ2-2): KAGVTQTPRYLIKTRGQQVTLSCSPISGHRSVSWYQQTPGQGLQFLFEYFSETQRNKGNFPGRFSGRQFSNSRSEMNVSTLELGDSALYLCASTTTGELFFGEGSRLTVL.

In this sample, this clonotype turned up many times. The rearrangement uses TRBV30 and TRBJ1-4, with D possibly TRBD1 on 6 matching bases. The CDR3 consists of 13 residues. Trimming shortened V by 4 bases and J by 4 bases, and 10 bases separated the two germline ends. CDR1 is GTSNPN, CDR2 SVGIG, per germline (reference sequence). The CDR3 region is CAWTDSLNEKLFF. CDR3 sequence (DNA): TGTGCCTGGACGGACAGTCTTAATGAAAAACTGTTTTTT.

This clonotype was found many times. The chain couples TRBV15 to TRBJ2-7; 8 bases agree with TRBD1. This CDR3 comprises 17 residues. Germline CDR1 LNHNV, CDR2 YYDKDF (reference sequence). The V gene end was trimmed by 1 base and the J gene end by 0 bases; junction bases not matched to a gene: 8. This CDR3 reads CATSRGSTGAASYEQYF. The CDR3 region has the DNA TGTGCCACCAGCAGAGGATCGACAGGGGCCGCCTCCTACGAGCAGTACTTC.

At least ten counts were recorded for this clonotype. The rearrangement joins TRBV19 to TRBJ1-1; D ambiguous. Germline V lookup: CDR1 LNHDA, CDR2 SQIVND (reference sequence). Deletions cut 7 bases from V and 5 bases from J, with 14 bases between. The CDR3 is 13 residues long. CDR3 nucleotides: TGTGCCAGTACCATCGATCGGGAAACTGAAGCTTTCTTT. It translates to CASTIDRETEAFF. The whole variable domain, remainder taken from reference TRBV19 and TRBJ1-1, is DGGITQSPKYLFRKEGQNVTLSCEQNLNHDAMYWYRQDPGQGLRLIYYSQIVNDFQKGDIAEGYSVSREKKESFPLTVTSAQKNPTAFYLCASTIDRETEAFFGQGTRLTVV.

This sequence joins TRBV19 and TRBJ2-2; TRBD1 matches 7 bases. Germline loops: CDR1 LNHDA, CDR2 SQIVND (reference sequence). This CDR3 is built from 15 residues. With 3 bases clipped from V and 9 bases from J, the junction kept 10 bases outside the gene matches. CDR3 loop: CASSITGTVARELFF. The CDR3 DNA is TGTGCCAGTAGTATCACCGGGACAGTTGCCAGGGAGCTGTTTTTT.

Only a few counts were recorded for this clonotype. The V and J genes are TRBV7-6 and TRBJ1-1, with TRBD1 matching over 9 bases. CDR1 and CDR2 from the germline V gene are SGHVS and FNYEAQ. The CDR3 extends over 14 amino acids. The V and J ends lost 4 bases and 5 bases, in that order; junction bases with no gene match: 5. The CDR3 sequence is CASSSGQGATEAFF. In DNA form, the CDR3 reads TGTGCCAGCAGCTCGGGACAGGGTGCGACTGAAGCTTTCTTT.

This rearrangement joins TRBV28 to TRBJ1-3; 9 bases map to TRBD1. Germline-derived CDR1 and CDR2 are MDHEN and SYDVKM. The CDR3 loop spans 16 amino acids. V lost 6 bases to trimming and J lost 0 bases; unmatched junction nucleotides: 6. The CDR3 nucleotides are TGTGCCAGCAGCCGTGGGACAGGGAGCTCTGGAAACACCATATATTTT. Amino acid sequence: CASSRGTGSSGNTIYF.

Ten or more counts support this clonotype. The chain combines TRBV10-2 with TRBJ1-1; weak D call: TRBD1 (6 bases). Germline V gives CDR1 WSHSY, CDR2 SAAADI. The CDR3 runs 14 residues. V was cut by 5 bases and J by 3 bases, with 13 bases left in between. The CDR3 spells CASSLQGWDTEAFF. The DNA of the CDR3 is TGCGCCAGCAGTCTACAGGGCTGGGACACTGAAGCTTTCTTT.

This clonotype was observed many times. The CDR3 nucleotides are TGTGCCATCAGTCCCGGCGGAGGGGGCACCGGGGAGCTGTTTTTT. Translated: CAISPGGGGTGELFF. The chain links TRBV10-3 to TRBJ2-2; perhaps D is TRBD1 or TRBD2 (6 bases each). This CDR3 spans 15 amino acids. CDR1 ENHRY and CDR2 SYGVKD come from the germline V gene. V gave up 5 bases and J gave up 4 bases, with 14 bases separating them.

As for this clonotype: A much larger clone sits a single nucleotide away, making a read error possible. V is TRBV5-1 and J is TRBJ1-1; TRBD1 aligns across 7 bases. The germline gives CDR1 SGHRS, CDR2 YFSETQ. This CDR3 has 14 amino acids. V was clipped by 7 bases and J by 5 bases; unmatched bases: 11. The CDR3 sequence is CASGPQGGRTEAFF. The CDR3 bases are TGCGCCAGCGGACCTCAGGGGGGTAGGACTGAAGCTTTCTTT.

This clonotype was counted at least ten times. The V gene is TRBV12-3 or TRBV12-4, the J gene TRBJ2-7; 10 bases align to TRBD1. The junction had 4 bases not matched to a gene; V was cut back by 2 bases and J by 6 bases. The CDR3 is 14 amino acids. CDR3 residues: CASSLRDRGSEQYF. CDR3 bases: TGTGCCAGCAGTTTACGGGACAGGGGAAGCGAGCAGTACTTC.

This clonotype was detected ten times or more. This chain joins TRBV12-3 or TRBV12-4 and TRBJ1-5; D is unresolved. Deletions cut 10 bases from V and 7 bases from J, with 14 bases between. This CDR3 has 12 amino acids. The CDR3 loop is CATGGERQPQHF. CDR3 bases: TGTGCCACGGGTGGGGAAAGGCAGCCCCAGCATTTT.

This clonotype was seen repeatedly, ten times or more. The rearrangement joins TRBV10-3 to TRBJ1-1; D is unclear. The V gene lost 7 bases and the J gene lost 2 bases, with 17 bases spanning the gap. CDR1 is ENHRY and CDR2 is SYGVKD in the germline V gene. The CDR3 is 15 amino acids. The CDR3 DNA is TGTGCCATCAAGGGAGCTGAATGGGGTAACACTGAAGCTTTCTTT. This encodes CAIKGAEWGNTEAFF.

The sample holds a few counts of this clonotype. The CDR3 protein is CASSLGLGGGTETQYF. In nucleotides, the CDR3 is TGTGCCAGCAGCTTAGGGTTGGGAGGAGGGACGGAGACCCAGTACTTC. The V and J genes are TRBV7-9 and TRBJ2-5, with D maybe TRBD2 (6 bases). The CDR3 extends over 16 amino acids. Germline CDR1 reads SEHNR; CDR2 reads FQNEAQ (reference sequence). Trimming removed 1 base at V and 5 bases at J, with 17 bases between.

This clonotype was observed at least ten times. The chain has TRBV2 and TRBJ2-7, with no clear D. V lost 2 bases and J 6 bases, leaving 14 bases between the germline ends. Germline CDR1 is SNHLY and CDR2 is FYNNEI. The CDR3 runs to 14 residues. CDR3 nucleotide sequence: TGTGCCAGCAGTGAAATTGGATTCACGCGCGAGCAGTACTTC. Protein product: CASSEIGFTREQYF. Full variable domain (remainder filled in from reference TRBV2 and TRBJ2-7): EPEVTQTPSHQVTQMGQEVILRCVPISNHLYFYWYRQILGQKVEFLVSFYNNEISEKSEIFDDQFSVERPDGSNFTLKIRSTKLEDSAMYFCASSEIGFTREQYFGPGTRLTVT.